This T cell receptor (beta chain) was found in a study of blood T cells in healthy people across ages. After removal of 4 bases from V and 5 bases from J, the junction contained 10 bases not matched to a gene. Germline V gene sequence: CDR1 SGHRS, CDR2 YFSETQ. This CDR3 has 15 residues. Every donor contributed roughly 10 milliliters of peripheral blood by blood draw. Together with a sample-barcoded 5' primer, a J-beta primer mix was included in a second PCR lasting roughly 6 to 12 cycles. TCRdb reanalysed the 5' RACE reads using MiXCR and keeps one entry per CDR3 protein. The data hold hundreds of thousands of distinct CDR3 sequences, with roughly two fifths observed a single time.

Material: blood. The rearrangement joins TRBV5-1 to TRBJ1-2, with 8 nucleotides matching TRBD1. The clonotype comes from a woman between 55 and 75 years old in good health. CDR3 bases: TGCGCCAGCAGCGGCCCAGGGGGCGCGGGGTATGGCTACACCTTC. It yields the protein CASSGPGGAGYGYTF.